Sequencing of this T cell receptor (beta chain) was carried out in a study of blood T cells in healthy people across ages. Primers used in a second PCR of about 6 to 11 cycles were a sample-barcoded 5' primer and a J-beta primer mix. TCRdb passed the 5' RACE reads through MiXCR, listing each CDR3 protein once. The sample carries hundreds of thousands of distinct CDR3 sequences, roughly 25% recorded once. The V gene's germline CDR1 is DFQATT and CDR2 SNEGSKA (reference sequence). The CDR3 extends over 14 amino acids. This clonotype has just a few counts. Compared with germline, one end of the junction differs, possibly owing to a read error. The same sample was also used in a study of T cells of mothers and their children.

This sequence joins TRBV20-1 and TRBJ1-3, with D unclear. This clonotype originated in a boy aged 5-17 years in good health. Sequencing was carried out using blood. The CDR3 loop is CSTRVGSSGNTIYF. The CDR3 DNA follows: TGCAGTACTAGAGTAGGGAGCTCTGGAAACACCATATATTTT.